This T cell receptor (beta chain) comes out of a study of PD-L1 blockade in urothelial cancer (dated by TCRdb to about 2017). In the study overall: Every patient began therapy around 2014 and was given atezolizumab 1,200 mg intravenously every 3 weeks. About 10 patients achieved durable clinical benefit and 20 did not. Blood samples yielded a median of around 130,000 T cells and roughly 83,000 unique TCRs, with median clonality roughly 0.082. An ECOG performance status of 0 or 1 was recorded for the patients, and 0 to 3 prior chemotherapy regimens had been received by the patients. Blood samples were analyzed at two time points: 3 weeks after treatment start (second dose) and 6 weeks after treatment start. About 90% of the roughly 29 patients were males with bladder-origin urothelial cancer, and about 60% of the roughly 29 reported a prior smoking history. Durable clinical benefit was defined as progression-free survival longer than 6 months, and TCR features were also tested against progression-free and overall survival. Just over 28 patients had pretreatment blood TCR-seq, around 25 had at least one posttreatment blood collection, and around 25 had tumor TCR-seq. In the same patients, whole exome sequencing and RNA sequencing of pretreatment tumors were performed in addition to TCR sequencing. Pretreatment tumor samples, along with matched peripheral blood collected serially before and after atezolizumab treatment, underwent TCR sequencing. The study, an exploratory multi-omic analysis, examined somatic, immune and clinical correlates of response to PD-L1 blockade with atezolizumab in urothelial cancer. On the study overall, not on this receptor specifically: Because the sample size was small (n ≈ 29) and many of the analyses were exploratory, the results are meant to be hypothesis-generating. Among patients with durable benefit, tumor-associated TCR clones showed greater expansion in peripheral blood 3 weeks after treatment started (n of about 21, p = 0.022). Improved progression-free and overall survival was found to be associated with pretreatment peripheral blood TCR clonality below the median.

Synthetic TCR analog templates were spiked into each PCR so that absolute template abundance could be estimated from read counts. The immunoSEQ assay was used to amplify TCRbeta CDR3 regions from genomic DNA with bias-controlled V and J gene primers. Sequencing of rearranged TCRbeta segments was performed at approximately 20X coverage. Concerning the study's data processing: Sequencing errors were corrected by clustering and CDR3s were annotated against IMGT to assign V, D and J genes. Downstream analyses used only productive TCRbeta rearrangements and left out out-of-frame or stop-codon sequences. To compute clonality, Shannon entropy was normalized by the log of the number of unique productive sequences and then subtracted from one. Clones differing between time points or between blood and tumor were identified by Fisher's exact test with Benjamini-Hochberg correction at adjusted p below 0.01. Sourced from immuneACCESS, this table was stored by TCRdb with only in-frame sequences that have V and J called. A share of the clones is absent; for the studies checked, an unresolved V gene accounts for under half, and the remainder has no known explanation. V and J calls and clone size come straight from that table; D and trimming were deduced from the DNA. The sample table contains around 110,000 clones; only one count was recorded for 80% to 90% of them. Clones ranked in the top ten supply 1.5% to 2% of the sample.

As to this clone: This clone's antigen is unknown. No quality values exist for individual bases; no much larger clone is one base distant.

Between the V and J ends, shortened by 5 bases and 0 bases respectively, the junction contains 14 bases. CDR1 and CDR2 were assigned from the germline V gene as MDHEN and SYDVKM. The CDR3 holds 15 amino acids from the cysteine to the phenylalanine. The sequence is cut down to CDR3 DNA, 45 bases in frame from base 1. The sample's time point label, in plain terms: peripheral blood 6 weeks after treatment start. The cohort comprised fewer than 35 patients with locally advanced or metastatic urothelial carcinoma treated at Memorial Sloan Kettering on a trial protocol. Peripheral blood mononuclear cells were collected pretreatment and during treatment, at between 1 and 8 total time points per patient. The Qiagen DNeasy Blood extraction kit was used to purify genomic DNA from total PBMCs and tumor samples. PBMCs were collected pretreatment and during treatment and were isolated and stored as previously described.

This TCR was sampled from a man in his 60s with urothelial cancer. The chain is made from TRBV28 and TRBJ2-7; confidence is insufficient to name the D gene. Sequencing was performed on PBMCs, taken around atezolizumab (anti-PD-L1) treatment. The CDR3 here reads CASSPPHWSSYEQYF. Here is the DNA: TGTGCCAGCAGTCCACCCCACTGGAGCTCCTACGAGCAGTACTTC.